Presented here are 22 T cell receptor beta chains from one specimen sequenced in a study of blood T cell repertoires in COVID-19. Clones were read by immunoSEQ multiplex PCR, and TCRdb kept only the in-frame ones, dropping some. The sample has 110,000 or so clones, roughly 80% seen once. The sample taken for sequencing was peripheral blood. These receptors came from a man in his fifties with acute or convalescent COVID-19.

The chain links TRBV6-6 to TRBJ1-1; 8 positions match TRBD1. V shed 7 bases, J shed 1 base, and the junction held 5 bases outside the gene matches. The germline V gene has CDR1 MNHNY and CDR2 SVGAGI (reference sequence). The length of the CDR3 is 14 residues. The DNA for the CDR3 is TGTGCCAGCAAAGACAGGGGCACGAACACTGAAGCTTTCTTT. Amino acids: CASKDRGTNTEAFF.

The CDR3 DNA follows: TGTGCCAGCAGCCAAGCCGGGAGAAGGGATCAGCCCCAGCATTTT. Translation gives CASSQAGRRDQPQHF. V and J are TRBV3-1 (or the pseudogene TRBV3-2) and TRBJ1-5; D remains ambiguous. Germline loops: CDR1 LGHDT, CDR2 YNNKEL (reference sequence). CDR3 length: 15 residues. The V end lost 1 base, the J end lost 5 bases, and 12 bases lay between the germline ends.

This chain connects TRBV7-8 to TRBJ2-4, with D maybe TRBD1 (5 bases). Germline lookup yields CDR1 SGHVS and CDR2 FQNEAQ. The CDR3 sequence is 16 residues long. The V and J ends lost 4 bases and 0 bases respectively, with 13 bases between them. DNA of the CDR3: TGTGCCAGCAGCTCCGGGCCAGGGCTAGCCAAAAACATTCAGTACTTC. Translated: CASSSGPGLAKNIQYF. Using reference TRBV7-8 and TRBJ2-4 for the parts outside the CDR3, the full variable domain is GAGVSQSPRYKVAKRGQDVALRCDPISGHVSLFWYQQALGQGPEFLTYFQNEAQLDKSGLPSDRFFAERPEGSVSTLKIQRTQQEDSAVYLCASSSGPGLAKNIQYFGAGTRLSVL.

This chain links TRBV5-8 with TRBJ2-1; the D gene is possibly TRBD2 (6 bases). This CDR3 comprises 13 residues. V was shortened by 4 bases and J by 10 bases, with 15 bases between the two germline ends. Germline CDR1 is SGHTS and CDR2 is YDEGEE. For the CDR3, the DNA is TGTGCCAGCAGCCCGGGACTGCTTAGCGAGCAGTTCTTC. As protein: CASSPGLLSEQFF.

V is TRBV19 and J is TRBJ1-6; 7 nucleotides match TRBD1. The CDR3 has 14 residues. V lost 5 bases, J lost 10 bases, and 8 bases stayed unmatched. CDR1 and CDR2 from the germline V gene are LNHDA and SQIVND (reference sequence). The CDR3 loop reads CASSWDREHSPLHF. In DNA, the CDR3 is TGTGCCAGTAGTTGGGACAGAGAACACTCACCCCTCCACTTT.

This chain joins TRBV6-5 and TRBJ1-1; 10 bases fit TRBD1. CDR3 length equals 15 residues. From germline, CDR1 is MNHEY and CDR2 SVGAGI. After removal of 4 bases from V and 1 base from J, the junction contained 3 bases not matched to a gene. CDR3 nucleotide sequence: TGTGCCAGCAGTTGGACAGGGGGATCGAACACTGAAGCTTTCTTT. Translating it yields CASSWTGGSNTEAFF.

The chain is built from TRBV9 and TRBJ1-2; possible D gene TRBD1, 5 bases. V was cut by 0 bases and J by 8 bases, with 14 bases left in between. CDR1 and CDR2 (germline): SGDLS, YYNGEE. This CDR3 comprises 14 residues. CDR3 sequence (DNA): TGTGCCAGCAGCGTAGATGTAAAACGGGGGGGCTACACCTTC. Encoded protein: CASSVDVKRGGYTF.

V is TRBV28 and J is TRBJ2-7; 7 nucleotides agree with TRBD1. Trimming took 5 bases from V and 3 from J; bases not matched to a gene: 10. This CDR3 is built from 15 residues. The germline CDR1 and CDR2 sequences are MDHEN and SYDVKM. CDR3 loop: CASSPPGQPLYEQYV. The CDR3 nucleotides read TGTGCCAGCAGTCCGCCGGGACAGCCACTCTACGAGCAGTACGTC.

The V gene is TRBV5-1, the J gene TRBJ1-6, with D perhaps TRBD1 (5 bases). The CDR3 extends over 12 amino acids. Germline V lookup: CDR1 SGHRS, CDR2 YFSETQ. The V end lost 1 base, the J end lost 9 bases, and 5 bases lay between the germline ends. CDR3 bases: TGCGCCAGCAGCTTGCAGGGTTCACCCCTCCACTTT. Protein product: CASSLQGSPLHF. The whole variable domain, remainder taken from reference TRBV5-1 and TRBJ1-6, is KAGVTQTPRYLIKTRGQQVTLSCSPISGHRSVSWYQQTPGQGLQFLFEYFSETQRNKGNFPGRFSGRQFSNSRSEMNVSTLELGDSALYLCASSLQGSPLHFGNGTRLTVT.

This rearrangement joins TRBV28 to TRBJ1-3; D unresolved. The germline V gene encodes CDR1 MDHEN and CDR2 SYDVKM. The CDR3 covers 14 residues. V was shortened by 6 bases and J by 1 base, with 10 bases between the two germline ends. The CDR3 loop is CASSFSGSGNTIYF. CDR3 coding DNA: TGTGCCAGCAGCTTCAGCGGGTCTGGAAACACCATATATTTT.

The rearrangement joins TRBV6-5 to TRBJ2-5, with a possible D match to TRBD2 (7 bases). The CDR3 has 15 amino acids. V was clipped by 2 bases and J by 3 bases, with 13 bases between them. Germline CDR1 is MNHEY and CDR2 is SVGAGI. Here the CDR3 reads CASSYGGGGEETQYF. The CDR3, as DNA: TGTGCCAGCAGTTACGGTGGAGGGGGGGAAGAGACCCAGTACTTC.

The CDR3 loop reads CASSPTRTAVNTEAFF. As DNA, the CDR3 is TGTGCCAGTAGCCCCACCCGGACAGCGGTGAACACTGAAGCTTTCTTT. This chain links TRBV19 with TRBJ1-1, with D possibly being TRBD1 (6 bases). CDR3 length: 16 residues. V lost 6 bases and J lost 0, with 17 bases in between. Per germline, CDR1 LNHDA and CDR2 SQIVND (reference sequence). Together with reference TRBV19 and TRBJ1-1, the CDR3 gives the full variable domain: DGGITQSPKYLFRKEGQNVTLSCEQNLNHDAMYWYRQDPGQGLRLIYYSQIVNDFQKGDIAEGYSVSREKKESFPLTVTSAQKNPTAFYLCASSPTRTAVNTEAFFGQGTRLTVV.

This rearrangement joins TRBV9 to TRBJ2-2; possible D gene TRBD2, 5 bases. This CDR3 is 17 amino acids long. Deletions cut 5 bases from V and 5 bases from J, with 22 bases between. Germline values: CDR1 SGDLS, CDR2 YYNGEE. Here the CDR3 reads CASSDRVSGSGTGELFF. As DNA, the CDR3 is TGTGCCAGCAGTGACCGGGTCTCCGGGTCGGGGACCGGGGAGCTGTTTTTT.

This chain uses TRBV28 with TRBJ2-7; D ambiguous. Germline V gene sequence: CDR1 MDHEN, CDR2 SYDVKM. The CDR3 has 15 residues. V was trimmed by 6 bases and J by 0 bases, leaving 15 bases between them. The CDR3: CASSNGDFSSYEQYF. The CDR3 DNA is TGTGCCAGCAGCAACGGAGACTTTAGCTCCTACGAGCAGTACTTC.

In this sample, this clone turned up a few times. J is TRBJ1-4 and V is TRBV3-1 (or the pseudogene TRBV3-2); D possibly corresponds to TRBD1 (6 bases). The CDR3 sequence is 13 residues long. Germline V lookup: CDR1 LGHDT, CDR2 YNNKEL (reference sequence). V lost 4 bases and J lost 8, with 11 bases in between. CDR3 sequence: CASSPPTGEKLFF. CDR3 DNA: TGTGCCAGCAGCCCACCGACAGGAGAAAAACTGTTTTTT.

The chain links TRBV28 to TRBJ1-5, with TRBD1 matching 10 bases. The CDR3 is 15 residues long. The V gene's germline CDR1 is MDHEN and CDR2 SYDVKM. With 6 bases clipped from V and 5 bases from J, the junction kept 7 bases outside the gene matches. The CDR3 sequence: CASSSGQGVHQPQHF. The CDR3 DNA follows: TGTGCCAGCAGCTCCGGACAGGGGGTGCATCAGCCCCAGCATTTT.

CDR3 DNA sequence: TGTGCCAGCAAAGGGGAGGGAAATTCACCCCTCCACTTT. Residues: CASKGEGNSPLHF. V is TRBV5-6 and J is TRBJ1-6; weak D call: TRBD1 (5 bases). Trimming took off 6 bases at V and 7 bases at J, with 11 bases between the two ends. CDR1 and CDR2 (germline): SGHDT, YYEEEE. The CDR3 is 13 residues long.

The V call is TRBV12-3 or TRBV12-4, the J call TRBJ1-1; D may be TRBD1 (6 bases). V lost 5 bases and J 3 bases, leaving 10 bases between the germline ends. The CDR3 extends over 13 amino acids. The CDR3 loop reads CASSATGYTEAFF. The CDR3 DNA follows: TGTGCCAGCAGTGCAACAGGGTACACTGAAGCTTTCTTT.

The chain recombines TRBV6-2 or TRBV6-3 with TRBJ2-7; D ambiguous. Trimming cost V 6 bases and J 1 base, with 10 bases left between them. CDR3 length: 13 amino acids. Looked up from germline, CDR1 is MNHEY and CDR2 is SVGEGT. The CDR3: CASSLSRSYEQYV. CDR3 nucleotides: TGTGCCAGCAGCCTCTCGCGTTCCTACGAGCAGTACGTC.

V usage is TRBV30 and J usage is TRBJ1-3; D gene unclear. Deletions cut 0 bases from V and 0 bases from J, with 6 bases between. The CDR3 sequence is 14 residues long. The germline V gene has CDR1 GTSNPN and CDR2 SVGIG (reference sequence). The CDR3 DNA reads as TGTGCCTGGAGTGTACAAGTCTCTGGAAACACCATATATTTT. Residues: CAWSVQVSGNTIYF. Full variable domain (remainder filled in from reference TRBV30 and TRBJ1-3): SQTIHQWPATLVQPVGSPLSLECTVEGTSNPNLYWYRQAAGRGLQLLFYSVGIGQISSEVPQNLSASRPQDRQFILSSKKLLLSDSGFYLCAWSVQVSGNTIYFGEGSWLTVV.

This rearrangement joins TRBV25-1 to TRBJ2-5; the D gene is possibly TRBD2 (6 bases). The CDR3 totals 11 residues. Germline V gene data show CDR1 as MGHDK and CDR2 as SYGVNS. The V end was cut by 8 bases, the J end by 7 bases, with 11 bases between. The CDR3 DNA sequence: TGTGCCAGCGGACGACTAGGGACCCAGTACTTC. It specifies CASGRLGTQYF.

This clone was recorded only once. This chain links TRBV11-2 with TRBJ2-5; maybe TRBD2 (7 bases). Trimming removed 1 base at V and 1 base at J, with 10 bases between. The CDR3 is 15 residues long. The germline V gene encodes CDR1 SGHAT and CDR2 FQNNGV. CDR3 coding DNA: TGTGCCAGCAGCTTAGCGGGGGGCCTCCAAGAGACCCAGTACTTC. It translates to CASSLAGGLQETQYF. Supplemented by reference TRBV11-2 and TRBJ2-5, the full variable domain reads EAGVAQSPRYKIIEKRQSVAFWCNPISGHATLYWYQQILGQGPKLLIQFQNNGVVDDSQLPKDRFSAERLKGVDSTLKIQPAKLEDSAVYLCASSLAGGLQETQYFGPGTRLLVL.